Listed below are T cell receptor beta chains from one sample, sequenced in a study of cytomegalovirus exposure and HLA in healthy donors. Measured with immunoSEQ multiplex PCR; TCRdb has only the in-frame clones, and not every one. There are under 200,000 clones in the sample; around nine tenths occur only once, and about 0.85% lies in the top ten. Sequenced sample: PBMCs. These receptors originate from a woman in her thirties in good health and CMV-seronegative. The CDR3 runs from the conserved cysteine through the conserved F or W. The order of the fields is V gene, J gene, D gene, clone size, CDR3 DNA, CDR3 protein. A D gene is named only where the DNA matches it firmly. The size entry is marked missing in some rows and otherwise reads once, few, many or a size class.

v_call: TRBV5-8
j_call: TRBJ2-7
d_call: TRBD2
clone_size: once
cdr3_nt: TGTGCCAGCAGCATCCTCTTAACTAGCGACGAGACCTACGAGCAGTACTTC
cdr3_aa: CASSILLTSDETYEQYF

v_call: TRBV25-1
j_call: TRBJ1-1
d_call: NA
clone_size: NA
cdr3_nt: TGTGCCAGCAGTGGGGTGGGGGGGGGCACTGAAGCTTTCTTT
cdr3_aa: CASSGVGGGTEAFF

v_call: TRBV4-2
j_call: TRBJ2-2
d_call: TRBD1
clone_size: NA
cdr3_nt: TGTGCCAGCAGCCAGGTTGCCGGGACAGGCCCCGGGGAGCTGTTTTTT
cdr3_aa: CASSQVAGTGPGELFF

v_call: TRBV7-8
j_call: TRBJ2-5
d_call: TRBD1
clone_size: NA
cdr3_nt: TGTGCCAGCAGCTTCGGACAGGCCCAAGAGACCCAGTACTTC
cdr3_aa: CASSFGQAQETQYF

v_call: TRBV12-5
j_call: TRBJ1-1
d_call: TRBD1
clone_size: NA
cdr3_nt: TGTGCTAGTGGCTCAGGGGGCGGGAACACTGAAGCTTTCTTT
cdr3_aa: CASGSGGGNTEAFF

v_call: TRBV18
j_call: TRBJ2-7
d_call: NA
clone_size: NA
cdr3_nt: TGTGCCAGCTCCCAACAATACGAGCAGTACTTC
cdr3_aa: CASSQQYEQYF

v_call: TRBV6-4
j_call: TRBJ2-7
d_call: TRBD1
clone_size: once
cdr3_nt: TGTGCCAGCAGTGACGACAGGGCCTACGAGCAGTACTTC
cdr3_aa: CASSDDRAYEQYF

v_call: TRBV9
j_call: TRBJ1-1
d_call: NA
clone_size: NA
cdr3_nt: TGTGCCAGCAGCGTAGGGGCGTGGGGGGTTGAAGCTTTCTTT
cdr3_aa: CASSVGAWGVEAFF

v_call: TRBV11-1
j_call: TRBJ2-7
d_call: NA
clone_size: NA
cdr3_nt: TGTGCCAGCAGCCCCCACAGGTCCTCCTACGAGCAGTACTTC
cdr3_aa: CASSPHRSSYEQYF

v_call: TRBV15
j_call: TRBJ1-4
d_call: NA
clone_size: few
cdr3_nt: TGTGCCACCAGCAACCAGGGAACTGAAAAACTGTTTTTT
cdr3_aa: CATSNQGTEKLFF

v_call: TRBV7-9
j_call: TRBJ2-7
d_call: NA
clone_size: NA
cdr3_nt: TGTGCCAGCGGCTCAAGCGAACAAATCGCCGAGCAGTACTTC
cdr3_aa: CASGSSEQIAEQYF

v_call: TRBV7-2
j_call: TRBJ1-1
d_call: NA
clone_size: few
cdr3_nt: TGTGCCAGCAGCACCCGACAGATGAACACTGAAGCTTTCTTT
cdr3_aa: CASSTRQMNTEAFF

v_call: TRBV11-2
j_call: TRBJ2-1
d_call: NA
clone_size: NA
cdr3_nt: TGTGCCAGCAGCCAGTCGGCCCCTAGCTCCTACAATGAGCAGTTCTTC
cdr3_aa: CASSQSAPSSYNEQFF

v_call: TRBV27
j_call: TRBJ2-7
d_call: TRBD1
clone_size: NA
cdr3_nt: TGTGCCAGCAGTTTATCAGGGACAGGGAAATACGAGCAGTACTTC
cdr3_aa: CASSLSGTGKYEQYF

v_call: TRBV6-7
j_call: TRBJ1-6
d_call: TRBD1
clone_size: NA
cdr3_nt: TGTGCCAGCAGTAAACAAGGACAGGATAGTTCTTCACCCCTCCACTTT
cdr3_aa: CASSKQGQDSSSPLHF

v_call: TRBV4-1
j_call: TRBJ2-3
d_call: TRBD2
clone_size: NA
cdr3_nt: TGCGCCAGCAGCCAAGGTTGGCGGGAGGGCCAGGCAGATACGCAGTATTTT
cdr3_aa: CASSQGWREGQADTQYF

v_call: TRBV15
j_call: TRBJ2-7
d_call: TRBD1
clone_size: NA
cdr3_nt: TGTGCCACCAGCAGAGAAGGTGGACAGGCCGAGCAGTACTTC
cdr3_aa: CATSREGGQAEQYF